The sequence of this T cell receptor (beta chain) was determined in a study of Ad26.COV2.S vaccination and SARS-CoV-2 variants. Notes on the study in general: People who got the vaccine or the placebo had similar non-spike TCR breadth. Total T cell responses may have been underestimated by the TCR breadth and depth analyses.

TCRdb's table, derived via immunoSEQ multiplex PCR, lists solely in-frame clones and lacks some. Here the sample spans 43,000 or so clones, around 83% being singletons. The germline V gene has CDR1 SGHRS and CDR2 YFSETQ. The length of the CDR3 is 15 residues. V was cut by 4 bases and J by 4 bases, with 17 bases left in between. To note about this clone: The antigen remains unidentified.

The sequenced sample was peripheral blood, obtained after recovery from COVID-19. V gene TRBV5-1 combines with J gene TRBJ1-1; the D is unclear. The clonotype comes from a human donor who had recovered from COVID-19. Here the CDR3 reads CASSLSRGSGTEAFF. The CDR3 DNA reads TGCGCCAGCAGCCTCAGTCGGGGTAGCGGCACTGAAGCTTTCTTT.